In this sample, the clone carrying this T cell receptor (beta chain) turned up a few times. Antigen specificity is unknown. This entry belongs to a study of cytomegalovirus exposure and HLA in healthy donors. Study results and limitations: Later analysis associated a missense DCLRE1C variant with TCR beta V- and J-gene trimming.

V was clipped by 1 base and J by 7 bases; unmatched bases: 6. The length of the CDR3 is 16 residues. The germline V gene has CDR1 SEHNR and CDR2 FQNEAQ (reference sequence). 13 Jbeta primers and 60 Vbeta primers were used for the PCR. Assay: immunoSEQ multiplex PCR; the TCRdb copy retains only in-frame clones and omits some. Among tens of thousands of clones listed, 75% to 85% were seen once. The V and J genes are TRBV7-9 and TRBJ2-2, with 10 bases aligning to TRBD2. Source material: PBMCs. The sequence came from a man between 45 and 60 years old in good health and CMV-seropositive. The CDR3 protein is CASSLGERGGRGELFF. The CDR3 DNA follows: TGTGCCAGCAGCTTAGGAGAGCGGGGGGGCCGCGGGGAGCTGTTTTTT.